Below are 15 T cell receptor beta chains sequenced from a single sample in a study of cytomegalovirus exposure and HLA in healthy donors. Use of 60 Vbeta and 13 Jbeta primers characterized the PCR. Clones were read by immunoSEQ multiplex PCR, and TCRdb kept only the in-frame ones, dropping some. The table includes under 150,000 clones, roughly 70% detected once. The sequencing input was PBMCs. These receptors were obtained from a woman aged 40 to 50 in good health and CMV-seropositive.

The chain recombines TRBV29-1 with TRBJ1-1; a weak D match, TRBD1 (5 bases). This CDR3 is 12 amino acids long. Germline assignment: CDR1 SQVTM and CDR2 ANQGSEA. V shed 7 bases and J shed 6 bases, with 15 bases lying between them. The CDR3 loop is CSALGGKAEAFF. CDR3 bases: TGCAGCGCCCTGGGGGGTAAGGCTGAAGCTTTCTTT.

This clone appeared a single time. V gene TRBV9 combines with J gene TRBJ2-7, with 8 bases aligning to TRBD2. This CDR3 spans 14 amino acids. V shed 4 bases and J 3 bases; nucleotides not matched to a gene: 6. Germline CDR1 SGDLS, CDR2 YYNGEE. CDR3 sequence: CASSRGGSHYEQYF. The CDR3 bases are TGTGCCAGCAGCCGGGGGGGCAGTCACTACGAGCAGTACTTC.

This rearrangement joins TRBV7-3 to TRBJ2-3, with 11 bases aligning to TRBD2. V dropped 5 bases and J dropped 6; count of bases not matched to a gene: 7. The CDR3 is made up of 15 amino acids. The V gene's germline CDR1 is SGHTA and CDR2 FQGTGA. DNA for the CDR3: TGTGCCAGCAGCCCATTGACTAGCGGGGCGGATACGCAGTATTTT. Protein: CASSPLTSGADTQYF.

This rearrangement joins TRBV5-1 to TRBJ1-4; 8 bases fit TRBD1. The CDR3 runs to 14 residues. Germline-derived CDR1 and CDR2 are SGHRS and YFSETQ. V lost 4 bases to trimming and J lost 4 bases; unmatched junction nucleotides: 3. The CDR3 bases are TGCGCCAGCAGCCAACAGGGGGTTAATGAAAAACTGTTTTTT. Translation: CASSQQGVNEKLFF. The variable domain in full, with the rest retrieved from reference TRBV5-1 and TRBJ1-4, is KAGVTQTPRYLIKTRGQQVTLSCSPISGHRSVSWYQQTPGQGLQFLFEYFSETQRNKGNFPGRFSGRQFSNSRSEMNVSTLELGDSALYLCASSQQGVNEKLFFGSGTQLSVL.

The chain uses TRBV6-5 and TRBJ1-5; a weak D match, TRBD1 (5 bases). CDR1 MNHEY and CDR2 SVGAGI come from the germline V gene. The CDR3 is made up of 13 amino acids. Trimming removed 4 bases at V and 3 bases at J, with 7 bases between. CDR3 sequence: CASSSRVNQPQHF. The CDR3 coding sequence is TGTGCCAGCAGTTCCAGGGTCAATCAGCCCCAGCATTTT.

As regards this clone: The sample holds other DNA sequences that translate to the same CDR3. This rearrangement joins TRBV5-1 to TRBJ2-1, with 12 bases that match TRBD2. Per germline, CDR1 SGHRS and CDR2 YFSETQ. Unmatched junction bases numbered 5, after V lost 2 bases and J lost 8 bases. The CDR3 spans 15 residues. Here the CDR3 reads CASSFLASGRDEQFF. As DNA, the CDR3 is TGCGCCAGCAGCTTTTTGGCTAGCGGGAGGGATGAGCAGTTCTTC.

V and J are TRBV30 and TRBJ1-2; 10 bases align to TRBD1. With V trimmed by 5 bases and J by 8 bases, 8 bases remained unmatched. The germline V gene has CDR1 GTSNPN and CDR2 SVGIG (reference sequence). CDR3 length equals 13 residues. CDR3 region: CAWGDRGLEGYTF. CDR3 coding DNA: TGTGCCTGGGGGGACAGGGGCTTAGAAGGCTACACCTTC.

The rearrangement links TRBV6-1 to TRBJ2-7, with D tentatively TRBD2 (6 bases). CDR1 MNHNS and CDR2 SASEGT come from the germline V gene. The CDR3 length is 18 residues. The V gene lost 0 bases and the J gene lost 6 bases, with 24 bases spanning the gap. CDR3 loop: CASSEAGFSGGVRGEQYF. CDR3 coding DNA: TGTGCCAGCAGTGAAGCGGGGTTTAGCGGAGGGGTTCGAGGCGAGCAGTACTTC.

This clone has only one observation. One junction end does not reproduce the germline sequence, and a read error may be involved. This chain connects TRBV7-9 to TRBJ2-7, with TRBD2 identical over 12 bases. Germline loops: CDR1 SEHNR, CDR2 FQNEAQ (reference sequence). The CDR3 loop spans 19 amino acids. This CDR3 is CSSSHSTSGGTISSYEQYF. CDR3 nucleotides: TGTTCCAGCAGTCATAGCACTAGCGGGGGGACGATTAGCTCCTACGAGCAGTACTTC.

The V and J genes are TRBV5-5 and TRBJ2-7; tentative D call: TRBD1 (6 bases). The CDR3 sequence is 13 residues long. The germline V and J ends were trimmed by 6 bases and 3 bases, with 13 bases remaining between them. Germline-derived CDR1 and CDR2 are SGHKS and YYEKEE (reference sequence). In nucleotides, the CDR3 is TGTGCCAGCATCGGGACACCAGACTACGAGCAGTACTTC. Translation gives CASIGTPDYEQYF.

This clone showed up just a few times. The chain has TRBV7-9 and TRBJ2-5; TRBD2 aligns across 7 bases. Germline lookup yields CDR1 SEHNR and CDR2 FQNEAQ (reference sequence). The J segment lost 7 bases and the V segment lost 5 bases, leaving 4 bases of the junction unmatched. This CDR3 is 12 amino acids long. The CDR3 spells CASSPTGGTQYF. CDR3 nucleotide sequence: TGTGCCAGCAGCCCCACGGGAGGGACCCAGTACTTC.

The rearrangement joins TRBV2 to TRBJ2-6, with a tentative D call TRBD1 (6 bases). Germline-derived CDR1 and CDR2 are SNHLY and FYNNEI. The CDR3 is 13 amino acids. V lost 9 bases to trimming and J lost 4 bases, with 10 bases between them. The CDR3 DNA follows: TGTGCCAGACAGGGTACCGGGGCCAACGTCCTGACTTTC. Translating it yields CARQGTGANVLTF.

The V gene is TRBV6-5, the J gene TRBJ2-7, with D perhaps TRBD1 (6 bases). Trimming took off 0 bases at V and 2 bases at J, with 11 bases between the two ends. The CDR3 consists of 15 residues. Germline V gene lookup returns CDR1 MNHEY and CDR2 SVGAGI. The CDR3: CASSYSRAGAYEQYF. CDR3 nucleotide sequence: TGTGCCAGCAGTTACTCGAGGGCAGGGGCCTACGAGCAGTACTTC.

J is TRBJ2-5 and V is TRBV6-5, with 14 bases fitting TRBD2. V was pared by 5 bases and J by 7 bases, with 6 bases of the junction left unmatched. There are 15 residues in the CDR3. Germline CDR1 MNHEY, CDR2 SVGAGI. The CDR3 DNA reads TGTGCCAGCAGTACGGGACTAGCGGGGGCCGTGACCCAGTACTTC. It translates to CASSTGLAGAVTQYF.

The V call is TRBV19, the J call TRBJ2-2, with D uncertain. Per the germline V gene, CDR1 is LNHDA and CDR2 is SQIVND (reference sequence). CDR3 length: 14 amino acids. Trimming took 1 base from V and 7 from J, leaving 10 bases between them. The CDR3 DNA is TGTGCCAGTAGTATAGGACTGCGTATCGGGGAGCTGTTTTTT. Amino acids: CASSIGLRIGELFF.